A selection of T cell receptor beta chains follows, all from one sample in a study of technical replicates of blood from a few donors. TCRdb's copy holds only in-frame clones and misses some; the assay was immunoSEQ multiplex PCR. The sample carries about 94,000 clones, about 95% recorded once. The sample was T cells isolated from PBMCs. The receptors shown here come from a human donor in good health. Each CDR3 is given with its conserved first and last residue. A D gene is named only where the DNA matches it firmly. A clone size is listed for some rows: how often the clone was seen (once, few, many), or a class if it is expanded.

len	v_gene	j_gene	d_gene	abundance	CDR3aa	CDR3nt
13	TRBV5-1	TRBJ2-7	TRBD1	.	CASSSGQFYEQYF	TGCGCCAGCAGCTCGGGACAGTTCTACGAGCAGTACTTC
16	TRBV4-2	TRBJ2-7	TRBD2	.	CASSQDASGLSYEQYF	TGTGCCAGCAGCCAAGATGCTAGCGGCCTCTCCTACGAGCAGTACTTC
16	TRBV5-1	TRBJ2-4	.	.	CASSWLGGEAKNIQYF	TGCGCCAGCAGCTGGTTGGGCGGGGAAGCCAAAAACATTCAGTACTTC
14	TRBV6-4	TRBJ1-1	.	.	CASSEYGMNTEAFF	TGTGCCAGCAGCGAATACGGGATGAACACTGAAGCTTTCTTT
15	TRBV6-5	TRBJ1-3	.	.	CASSSTENSGNTIYF	TGTGCCAGCAGCAGTACAGAGAACTCTGGAAACACCATATATTTT
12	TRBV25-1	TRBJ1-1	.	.	CASRPDSAEAFF	TGTGCCAGCAGGCCCGACAGCGCTGAAGCTTTCTTT
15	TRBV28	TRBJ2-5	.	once	CATSGGLAVQETQYF	TGTGCCACCTCTGGAGGGCTAGCAGTCCAAGAGACCCAGTACTTC
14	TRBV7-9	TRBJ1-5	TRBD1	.	CASSQQGSNQPQHF	TGTGCCAGCAGCCAACAGGGGAGCAATCAGCCCCAGCATTTT
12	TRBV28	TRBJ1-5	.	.	CASSEGGQPQHF	TGTGCCAGCAGCGAAGGCGGTCAGCCCCAGCATTTT
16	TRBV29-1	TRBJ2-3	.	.	CSVTEGARKSTDTQYF	TGCAGCGTTACGGAGGGGGCGCGGAAAAGCACAGATACGCAGTATTTT
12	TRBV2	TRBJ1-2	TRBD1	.	CASRGQGYGYTF	TGTGCCAGCAGGGGACAGGGCTATGGCTACACCTTC
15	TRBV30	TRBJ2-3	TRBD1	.	CAWSVQGAGTDTQYF	TGTGCCTGGAGTGTACAGGGGGCTGGGACAGATACGCAGTATTTT
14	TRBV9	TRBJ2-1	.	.	CASSVGTGGNEQFF	TGTGCCAGCAGCGTAGGGACCGGGGGCAATGAGCAGTTCTTC
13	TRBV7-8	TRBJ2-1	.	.	CASSLSIYNEQFF	TGTGCCAGCAGCTTATCAATCTACAATGAGCAGTTCTTC
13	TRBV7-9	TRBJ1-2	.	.	CASSFITGDGYTF	TGTGCCAGCAGCTTCATTACGGGGGATGGCTACACCTTC
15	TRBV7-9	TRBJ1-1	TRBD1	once	CASSLGRDREAEAFF	TGTGCCAGCAGCTTGGGAAGGGACAGGGAAGCTGAAGCTTTCTTT
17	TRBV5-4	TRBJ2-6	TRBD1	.	CASSSRDSFSGANVLTF	TGTGCCAGCAGCTCCCGGGACAGCTTTTCTGGGGCCAACGTCCTGACTTTC
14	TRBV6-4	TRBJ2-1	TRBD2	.	CASSERLAGNEQFF	TGTGCCAGCAGTGAAAGACTAGCGGGAAATGAGCAGTTCTTC
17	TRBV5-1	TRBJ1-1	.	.	CASSPGREDLVNTEAFF	TGCGCCAGCAGCCCCGGGCGGGAGGATTTGGTGAACACTGAAGCTTTCTTT
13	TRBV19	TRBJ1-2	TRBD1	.	CASSGTARYGYTF	TGTGCCAGTAGTGGGACAGCCAGATATGGCTACACCTTC
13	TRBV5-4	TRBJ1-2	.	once	CASSVSGHGYYTF	TGTGCCAGCAGCGTATCGGGACACGGTTACTACACCTTC
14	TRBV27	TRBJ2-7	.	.	CASAGTAKPNEQYF	TGTGCCAGCGCGGGAACAGCAAAACCCAACGAGCAGTACTTC
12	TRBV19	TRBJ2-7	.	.	CASSKGVYEQYF	TGTGCCAGTAGTAAGGGGGTCTACGAGCAGTACTTC
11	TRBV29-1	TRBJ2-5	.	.	CSTGPGETQYF	TGCAGTACTGGACCAGGGGAGACCCAGTACTTC
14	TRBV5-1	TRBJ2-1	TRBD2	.	CASSLEAGVDEQFF	TGCGCCAGCAGCTTGGAAGCGGGAGTCGATGAGCAGTTCTTC
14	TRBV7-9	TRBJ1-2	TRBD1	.	CASSLAVNRGGYTF	TGTGCCAGCAGCTTAGCGGTTAACAGGGGCGGCTACACCTTC
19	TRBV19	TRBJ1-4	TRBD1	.	CASSISGRGQGGILEKLFF	TGTGCCAGTAGCATTTCCGGCCGGGGACAGGGGGGGATTCTTGAAAAACTGTTTTTT
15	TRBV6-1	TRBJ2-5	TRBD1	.	CASIPWGQGEETQYF	TGTGCCAGCATCCCCTGGGGACAGGGGGAGGAGACCCAGTACTTC
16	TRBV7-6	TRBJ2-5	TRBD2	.	CASSLGYGGYQETQYF	TGTGCCAGCAGCTTAGGTTACGGGGGGTACCAAGAGACCCAGTACTTC
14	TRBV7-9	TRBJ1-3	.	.	CASSLELQENTIYF	TGTGCCAGCAGCTTGGAACTACAGGAAAACACCATATATTTT
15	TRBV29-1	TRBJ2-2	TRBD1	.	CSVDKGQGIPGELFF	TGCAGCGTTGATAAGGGACAGGGGATTCCCGGGGAGCTGTTTTTT
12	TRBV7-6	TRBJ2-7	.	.	CASSSSSYEQYF	TGTGCCAGCAGCTCGAGCTCCTACGAGCAGTACTTC
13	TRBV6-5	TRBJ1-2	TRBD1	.	CASTEDRNYGYTF	TGTGCCAGCACCGAGGACAGGAACTATGGCTACACCTTC
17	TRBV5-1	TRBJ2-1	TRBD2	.	CASSFTGTSGAHNEQFF	TGCGCCAGCAGCTTCACCGGGACTAGCGGGGCTCACAATGAGCAGTTCTTC
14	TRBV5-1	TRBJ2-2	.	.	CASSIGGYTGELFF	TGCGCCAGCAGCATCGGGGGATACACCGGGGAGCTGTTTTTT
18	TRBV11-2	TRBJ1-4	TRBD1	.	CASSPGQGLKATNEKLFF	TGTGCCAGCAGTCCCGGACAGGGGCTTAAGGCAACTAATGAAAAACTGTTTTTT
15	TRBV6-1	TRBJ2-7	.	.	CASSEGQGKGYEQYF	TGTGCCAGCAGTGAAGGCCAGGGAAAAGGATACGAGCAGTACTTC
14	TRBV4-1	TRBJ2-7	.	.	CASSQEGAPYEQYF	TGCGCCAGCAGCCAAGAAGGGGCCCCCTACGAGCAGTACTTC
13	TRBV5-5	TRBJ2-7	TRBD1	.	CASSFTDRDEQYF	TGTGCCAGCAGCTTTACCGACAGGGACGAGCAGTACTTC
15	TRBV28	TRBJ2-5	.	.	CASSRDRQYQETQYF	TGTGCCAGCAGCCGCGACAGACAGTACCAAGAGACCCAGTACTTC
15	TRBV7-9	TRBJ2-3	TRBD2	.	CASSITGGSTDTQYF	TGTGCCAGCAGCATAACGGGGGGGAGCACAGATACGCAGTATTTT
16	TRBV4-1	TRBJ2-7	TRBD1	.	CASSQDPGQGLYEQYF	TGCGCCAGCAGCCAAGATCCTGGACAGGGGTTATACGAGCAGTACTTC
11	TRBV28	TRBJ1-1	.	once	CASRARNEAFF	TGTGCCAGCAGAGCGCGAAATGAAGCTTTCTTT
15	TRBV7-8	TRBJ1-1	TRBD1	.	CASSQNRGLNTEAFF	TGTGCCAGCAGCCAGAACAGGGGGCTGAACACTGAAGCTTTCTTT
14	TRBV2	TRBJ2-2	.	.	CASNGGVGTGELFF	TGTGCCAGCAATGGAGGGGTTGGTACCGGGGAGCTGTTTTTT
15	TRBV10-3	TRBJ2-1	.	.	CAIKMGQPQDNEQFF	TGTGCCATCAAGATGGGCCAACCTCAAGACAATGAGCAGTTCTTC
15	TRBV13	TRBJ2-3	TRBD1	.	CASSPPGTGADTQYF	TGTGCCAGCAGCCCTCCAGGGACAGGGGCAGATACGCAGTATTTT